This T cell receptor beta chain was observed in a study of cytomegalovirus exposure and HLA in healthy donors. Background on the study: In a previous analysis, some 110 million unique TCR beta sequences were found from about 190 million T cells. There were some 81 million unique TCRs (from HLA-typed donors) in an early data release.

Trimming removed 7 bases at V and 4 bases at J, with 13 bases between. Germline V gene lookup returns CDR1 SEHNR and CDR2 FQNEAQ (reference sequence). There are 13 residues in the CDR3. This clone appeared a few times. The PCR contained 60 Vbeta and 13 Jbeta primers. Repertoires were generated with immunoSEQ multiplex PCR, while TCRdb's copy carries only in-frame clones and drops some. The sample has fewer than 200,000 clones, about 10% seen once. This TCR derives from a woman in her 30s in good health and CMV-seropositive. The sequenced sample was PBMCs. V is TRBV7-9 and J is TRBJ2-5; no reliable D call. The CDR3 protein is CASTVGEAETQYF. The CDR3 region has the DNA TGTGCCAGCACCGTAGGTGAGGCAGAGACCCAGTACTTC.